These 5 T cell receptor beta chains were sequenced from one sample in a study of cytomegalovirus exposure and HLA in healthy donors. The PCR made use of 60 Vbeta and 13 Jbeta primers. The table came from immunoSEQ multiplex PCR; TCRdb's copy has only in-frame clones and leaves some out. The sample holds around 150,000 clones; roughly 85% are singletons and the top ten take 1.5% to 1.9%. Source material: PBMCs. These receptors came from a man aged 40-50 years in good health and CMV-seronegative.

This chain links TRBV18 with TRBJ1-1; the match to TRBD1 covers 9 bases. The trim removed 6 bases at V and 9 bases at J, leaving 5 bases unmatched. Germline CDR1 reads KGHSH; CDR2 reads LQKENI. CDR3 length: 12 amino acids. Here the CDR3 DNA reads TGTGCCAGCTCGGCTGGACAGGGGAAAGCTTTCTTT. As protein: CASSAGQGKAFF.

There are a few counts of this clone. Distinct nucleotide sequences in the sample also encode this CDR3. The chain combines TRBV19 with TRBJ1-1; possibly TRBD1 for D (6 bases). This CDR3 is built from 13 residues. Germline assignment: CDR1 LNHDA and CDR2 SQIVND (reference sequence). V shed 8 bases and J shed 0 bases, with 10 bases lying between them. CDR3 DNA: TGTGCCAGTTCTGGACAGCTGAACACTGAAGCTTTCTTT. This translates into CASSGQLNTEAFF. Full variable domain (outside the CDR3, taken from reference TRBV19 and TRBJ1-1): DGGITQSPKYLFRKEGQNVTLSCEQNLNHDAMYWYRQDPGQGLRLIYYSQIVNDFQKGDIAEGYSVSREKKESFPLTVTSAQKNPTAFYLCASSGQLNTEAFFGQGTRLTVV.

The chain links TRBV9 to TRBJ2-5; a possible D gene is TRBD2 (6 bases). Trimming pared 2 bases from V and 3 bases from J, leaving 8 bases between. Germline lookup yields CDR1 SGDLS and CDR2 YYNGEE. The length of the CDR3 is 13 residues. CDR3 in amino acids: CASSVPGEETQYF. The DNA of the CDR3 is TGTGCCAGCAGCGTCCCGGGGGAAGAGACCCAGTACTTC.

This chain's CDR3 is CASSRGPNEKLFF. The CDR3 DNA is TGTGCCAGCAGCCGAGGTCCTAATGAAAAACTGTTTTTT. V is TRBV7-9 and J is TRBJ1-4; D unresolved. The CDR3 runs to 13 residues. Trimming took off 5 bases at V and 3 bases at J, with 7 bases between the two ends. Germline V gene lookup returns CDR1 SEHNR and CDR2 FQNEAQ (reference sequence).

This clone was picked up one time. The CDR3 nucleotides are TGTGCCAGCAGCGGTGGAGTAGGGGAAGTTAACACCGGGGAGCTGTTTTTT. Its translation is CASSGGVGEVNTGELFF. This sequence joins TRBV7-6 and TRBJ2-2, with a weak D call TRBD1 (5 bases). Per the germline V gene, CDR1 is SGHVS and CDR2 is FNYEAQ. CDR3 length: 17 amino acids. The ends were cut back, 5 bases at V and 2 bases at J, with 18 bases in the middle.